Presented here are 2 T cell receptor beta chains from one specimen sequenced in a study of cytotoxic CD8 clonotypes in ibrutinib-treated CLL. Sequenced by immunoSEQ multiplex PCR; TCRdb stores in-frame clones only, minus some. This sample has some 20,000 clones, with about three quarters found just once. This specimen consisted of PBMCs, obtained before ibrutinib treatment. These receptors all come from a human donor with chronic lymphocytic leukemia.

This clone appeared a few times. The chain uses TRBV27 and TRBJ2-3; D may be TRBD2 (6 bases). Germline CDR1 and CDR2: MNHEY and SMNVEV (reference sequence). CDR3 length: 16 residues. Trimming took 0 bases from V and 7 from J, leaving 17 bases between them. The CDR3 here is CASSLSTGRGGNTQYF. For the CDR3, the DNA is TGTGCCAGCAGTTTATCGACCGGGAGAGGTGGGAATACGCAGTATTTT.

This clone appeared once. CDR3 loop: CASSVGGHSGNTIYF. The CDR3 DNA reads TGTGCCAGCAGTGTGGGGGGACACTCTGGAAACACCATATATTTT. The chain carries TRBV2 and TRBJ1-3, with TRBD1 as a possible D gene (6 bases). The CDR3 extends over 15 amino acids. The germline gives CDR1 SNHLY, CDR2 FYNNEI. Trimming took 4 bases from V and 0 from J, leaving 10 bases between them.